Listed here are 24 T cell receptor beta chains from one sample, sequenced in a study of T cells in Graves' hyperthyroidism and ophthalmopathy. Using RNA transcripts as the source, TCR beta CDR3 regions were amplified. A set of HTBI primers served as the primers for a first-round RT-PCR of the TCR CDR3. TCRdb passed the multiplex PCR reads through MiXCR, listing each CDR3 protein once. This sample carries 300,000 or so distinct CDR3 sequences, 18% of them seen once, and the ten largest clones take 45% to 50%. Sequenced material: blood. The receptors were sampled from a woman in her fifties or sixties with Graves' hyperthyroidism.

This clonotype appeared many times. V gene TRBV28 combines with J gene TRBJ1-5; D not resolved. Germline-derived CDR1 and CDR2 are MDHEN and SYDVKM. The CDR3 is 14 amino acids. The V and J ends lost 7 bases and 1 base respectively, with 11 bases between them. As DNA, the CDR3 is TGTGCCAGCACTAACGTATGGAGCAATCAGCCCCAGCATTTT. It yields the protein CASTNVWSNQPQHF.

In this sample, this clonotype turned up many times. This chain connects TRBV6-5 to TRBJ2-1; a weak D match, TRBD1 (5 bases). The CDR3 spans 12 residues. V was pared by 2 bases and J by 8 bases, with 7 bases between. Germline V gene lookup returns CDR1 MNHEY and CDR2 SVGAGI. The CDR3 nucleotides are TGTGCCAGCAGTTACAGGGGCCATGAGCAGTTCTTC. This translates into CASSYRGHEQFF.

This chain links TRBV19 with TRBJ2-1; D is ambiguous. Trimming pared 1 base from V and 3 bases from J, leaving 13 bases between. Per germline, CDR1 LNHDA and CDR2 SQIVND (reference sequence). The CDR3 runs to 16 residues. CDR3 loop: CASSIGYQVNYNEQFF. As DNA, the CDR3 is TGTGCCAGTAGTATAGGCTACCAAGTGAACTACAATGAGCAGTTCTTC.

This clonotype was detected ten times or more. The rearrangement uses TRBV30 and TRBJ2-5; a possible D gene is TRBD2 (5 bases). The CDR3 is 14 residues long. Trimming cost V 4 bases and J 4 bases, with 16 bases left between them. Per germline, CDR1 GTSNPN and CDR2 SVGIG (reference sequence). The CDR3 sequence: CAWTPSTRVETQYF. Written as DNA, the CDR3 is TGTGCCTGGACACCCTCTACGCGGGTAGAGACCCAGTACTTC. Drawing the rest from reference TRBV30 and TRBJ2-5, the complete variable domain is SQTIHQWPATLVQPVGSPLSLECTVEGTSNPNLYWYRQAAGRGLQLLFYSVGIGQISSEVPQNLSASRPQDRQFILSSKKLLLSDSGFYLCAWTPSTRVETQYFGPGTRLLVL.

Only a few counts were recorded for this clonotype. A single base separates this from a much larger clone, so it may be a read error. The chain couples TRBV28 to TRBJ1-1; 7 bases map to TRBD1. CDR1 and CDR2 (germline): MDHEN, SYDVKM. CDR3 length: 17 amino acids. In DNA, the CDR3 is TGCGCCAGCAGCCCGGGGGCAGGGGGGATACTGAACACTGAAGCTTTCTTT. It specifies CASSPGAGGILNTEAFF.

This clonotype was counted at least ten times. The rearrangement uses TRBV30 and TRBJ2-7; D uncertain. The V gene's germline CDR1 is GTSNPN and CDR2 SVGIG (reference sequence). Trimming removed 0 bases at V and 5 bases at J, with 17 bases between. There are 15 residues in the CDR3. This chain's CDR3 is CAWSVFGRNVNEQYF. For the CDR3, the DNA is TGTGCCTGGAGTGTATTCGGCAGGAACGTCAACGAGCAGTACTTC. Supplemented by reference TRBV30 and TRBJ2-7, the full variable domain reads SQTIHQWPATLVQPVGSPLSLECTVEGTSNPNLYWYRQAAGRGLQLLFYSVGIGQISSEVPQNLSASRPQDRQFILSSKKLLLSDSGFYLCAWSVFGRNVNEQYFGPGTRLTVT.

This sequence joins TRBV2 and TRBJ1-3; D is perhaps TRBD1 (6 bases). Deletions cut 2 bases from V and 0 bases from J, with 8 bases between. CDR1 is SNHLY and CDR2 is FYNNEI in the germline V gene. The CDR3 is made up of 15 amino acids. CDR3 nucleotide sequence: TGTGCCAGCAGTGAACAAGGGGGCTCTGGAAACACCATATATTTT. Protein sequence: CASSEQGGSGNTIYF.

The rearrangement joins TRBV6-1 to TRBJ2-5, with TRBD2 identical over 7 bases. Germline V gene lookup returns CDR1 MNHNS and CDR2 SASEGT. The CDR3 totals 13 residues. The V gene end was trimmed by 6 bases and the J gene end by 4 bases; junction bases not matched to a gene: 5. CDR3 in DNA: TGTGCCAGCAGGGGATCTAGCGGAGAGACCCAGTACTTC. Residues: CASRGSSGETQYF.

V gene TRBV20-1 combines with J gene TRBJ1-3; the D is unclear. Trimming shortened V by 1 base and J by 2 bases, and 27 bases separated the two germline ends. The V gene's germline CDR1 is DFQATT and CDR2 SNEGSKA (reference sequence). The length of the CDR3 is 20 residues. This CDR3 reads CSARGFGFEGTPDPGNTIYF. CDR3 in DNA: TGCAGTGCTAGAGGATTCGGGTTTGAAGGAACGCCAGATCCTGGAAACACCATATATTTT.

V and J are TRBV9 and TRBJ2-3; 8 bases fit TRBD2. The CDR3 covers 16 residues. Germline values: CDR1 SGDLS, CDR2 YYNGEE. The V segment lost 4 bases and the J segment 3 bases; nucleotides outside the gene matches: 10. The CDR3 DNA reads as TGTGCCAGCAGCACACTTCTAACGGGAGGGACAGATACGCAGTATTTT. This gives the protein CASSTLLTGGTDTQYF.

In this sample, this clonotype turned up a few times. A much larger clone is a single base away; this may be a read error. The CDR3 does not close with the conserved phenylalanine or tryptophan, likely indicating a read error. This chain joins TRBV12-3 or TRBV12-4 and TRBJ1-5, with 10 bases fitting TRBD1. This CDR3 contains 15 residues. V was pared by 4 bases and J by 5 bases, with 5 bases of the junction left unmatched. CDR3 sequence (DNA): TGTGCCAGCAGTTCTCCCGGGACAGGGGATCAGCCCCAGCATTCT. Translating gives CASSSPGTGDQPQHS.

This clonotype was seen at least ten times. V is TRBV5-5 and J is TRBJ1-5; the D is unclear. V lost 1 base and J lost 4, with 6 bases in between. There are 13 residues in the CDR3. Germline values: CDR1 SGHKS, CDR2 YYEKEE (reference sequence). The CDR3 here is CASSLWQNQPQHF. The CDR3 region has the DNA TGTGCCAGCAGCTTGTGGCAAAATCAGCCCCAGCATTTT. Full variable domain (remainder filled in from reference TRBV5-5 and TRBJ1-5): DAGVTQSPTHLIKTRGQQVTLRCSPISGHKSVSWYQQVLGQGPQFIFQYYEKEERGRGNFPDRFSARQFPNYSSELNVNALLLGDSALYLCASSLWQNQPQHFGDGTRLSIL.

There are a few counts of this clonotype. The CDR3 bases are TGTGCCAGCAGCTTGACCGGGGCCCTGGGTGAAAAACTGTTTTTT. Translating gives CASSLTGALGEKLFF. V and J are TRBV5-6 and TRBJ1-4, with TRBD1 as a possible D gene (5 bases). Germline V CDR1 and CDR2: SGHDT, YYEEEE. Trimming left V 1 base short and J 7 bases short, with 14 bases between. CDR3 length: 15 amino acids.

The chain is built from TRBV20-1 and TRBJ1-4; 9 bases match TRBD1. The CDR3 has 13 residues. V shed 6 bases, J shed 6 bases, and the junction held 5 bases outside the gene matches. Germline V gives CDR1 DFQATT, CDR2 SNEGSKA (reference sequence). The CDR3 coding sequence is TGCAGTGCCATTCGGACAGGGGATGAAAAACTGTTTTTT. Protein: CSAIRTGDEKLFF.

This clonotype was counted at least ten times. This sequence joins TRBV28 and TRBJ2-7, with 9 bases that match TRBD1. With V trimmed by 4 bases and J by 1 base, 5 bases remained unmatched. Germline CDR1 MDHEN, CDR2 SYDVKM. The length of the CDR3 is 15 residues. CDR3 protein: CASSSTGTGSYEQYF. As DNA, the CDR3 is TGTGCCAGCAGTTCTACCGGGACAGGGTCCTACGAGCAGTACTTC.

The CDR3 is CASSFSQGAYIAPYEQYF. CDR3 DNA: TGTGCCAGCAGCTTTTCCCAGGGGGCTTATATCGCGCCCTACGAGCAGTACTTC. The chain combines TRBV11-2 with TRBJ2-7, with TRBD1 identical over 8 bases. With V trimmed by 3 bases and J by 2 bases, 15 bases remained unmatched. Germline V gene sequence: CDR1 SGHAT, CDR2 FQNNGV. The CDR3 is 18 amino acids. The full variable domain, rest sourced from reference TRBV11-2 and TRBJ2-7, is EAGVAQSPRYKIIEKRQSVAFWCNPISGHATLYWYQQILGQGPKLLIQFQNNGVVDDSQLPKDRFSAERLKGVDSTLKIQPAKLEDSAVYLCASSFSQGAYIAPYEQYFGPGTRLTVT.

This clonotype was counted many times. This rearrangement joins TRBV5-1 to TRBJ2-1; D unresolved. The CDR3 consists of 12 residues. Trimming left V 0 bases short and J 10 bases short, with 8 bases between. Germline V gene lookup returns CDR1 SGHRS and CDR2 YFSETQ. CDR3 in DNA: TGCGCCAGCAGCTTGGATCAAGGCGAGCAGTTCTTC. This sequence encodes CASSLDQGEQFF.

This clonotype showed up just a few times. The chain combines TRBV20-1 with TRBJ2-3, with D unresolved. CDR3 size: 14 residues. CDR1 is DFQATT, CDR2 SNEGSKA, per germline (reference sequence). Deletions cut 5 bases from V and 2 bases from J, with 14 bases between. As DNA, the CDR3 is TGCAGTGCTGTTAACGCCGGCTTCACAGATACGCAGTATTTT. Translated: CSAVNAGFTDTQYF.

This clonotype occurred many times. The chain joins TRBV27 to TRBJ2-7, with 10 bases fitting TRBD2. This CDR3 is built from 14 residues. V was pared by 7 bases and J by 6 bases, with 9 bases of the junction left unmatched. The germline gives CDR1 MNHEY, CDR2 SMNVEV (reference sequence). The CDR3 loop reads CASKPPGLATEQYF. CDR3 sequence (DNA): TGTGCCAGCAAGCCACCGGGACTAGCGACCGAGCAGTACTTC.

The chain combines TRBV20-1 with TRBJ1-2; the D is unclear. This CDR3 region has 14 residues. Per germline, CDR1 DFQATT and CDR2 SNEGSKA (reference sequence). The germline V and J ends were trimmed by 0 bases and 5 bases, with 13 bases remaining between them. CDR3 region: CSAREWGGSYGYTF. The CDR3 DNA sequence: TGCAGTGCTAGAGAGTGGGGAGGGAGTTATGGCTACACCTTC.

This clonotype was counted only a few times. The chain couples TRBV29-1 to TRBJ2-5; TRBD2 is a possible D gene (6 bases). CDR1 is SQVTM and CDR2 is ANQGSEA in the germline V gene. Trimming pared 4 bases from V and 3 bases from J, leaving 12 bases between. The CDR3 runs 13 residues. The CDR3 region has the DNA TGCAGCGTTGCCTCGGGACTGAAAGAGACCCAGTACTTC. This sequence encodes CSVASGLKETQYF.

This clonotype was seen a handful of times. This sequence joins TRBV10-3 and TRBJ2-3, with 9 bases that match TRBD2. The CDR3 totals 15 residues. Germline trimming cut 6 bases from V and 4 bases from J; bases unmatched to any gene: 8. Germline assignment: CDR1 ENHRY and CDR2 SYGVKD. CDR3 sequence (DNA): TGTGCCATCAGCGGGGGTAGCGGGAGCGCAGATACGCAGTATTTT. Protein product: CAISGGSGSADTQYF.

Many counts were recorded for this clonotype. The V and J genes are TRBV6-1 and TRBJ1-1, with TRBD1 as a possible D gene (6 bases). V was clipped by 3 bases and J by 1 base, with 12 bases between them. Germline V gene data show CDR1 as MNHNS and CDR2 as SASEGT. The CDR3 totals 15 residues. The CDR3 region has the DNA TGTGCCAGCAGTGACGGGGGGCAGGGGAACACTGAAGCTTTCTTT. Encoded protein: CASSDGGQGNTEAFF.

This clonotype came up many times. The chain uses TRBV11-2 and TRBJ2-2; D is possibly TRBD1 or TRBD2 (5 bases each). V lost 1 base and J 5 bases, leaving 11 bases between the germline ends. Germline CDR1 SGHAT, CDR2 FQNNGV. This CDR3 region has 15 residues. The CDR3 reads CASSLGLGETGELFF. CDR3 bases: TGTGCCAGCAGCTTAGGACTGGGGGAAACCGGGGAGCTGTTTTTT.